The present TCR beta chain was sequenced within a study of neurological immune-mediated disorders. Points from the study as a whole: No CDR3 amino acid sequences were shared by expanded clones across subjects, suggesting private repertoires in all groups. The most TCR clonal expansion was seen in HTLV-1-associated myelopathy, whereas the least was seen in multiple sclerosis, below the level in healthy controls.

It was blood bank volunteers in Maryland, USA who made up the healthy controls. This clonotype was seen many times. The antigen is unknown. The method for making cDNA was 5'RACE, and it used 10-nucleotide random UMIs. In TCRdb, the 5' RACE reads were re-called with MiXCR into one record per CDR3 protein. In the table there are 26,000 or so distinct CDR3 sequences, more than 6.5% of which are singletons. The germline V and J ends were trimmed by 0 bases and 3 bases, with 10 bases remaining between them. This CDR3 has 15 residues. The germline CDR1 and CDR2 sequences are SGHRS and YFSETQ. The sequence was collected from a woman in her 50s in good health. The sample taken for sequencing was PBMCs. This chain connects TRBV5-1 to TRBJ1-5, with a weak D call TRBD1 (5 bases). CDR3 sequence reads: CASSLGAGPNQPQHF. The DNA of the CDR3 is TGCGCCAGCAGCTTGGGGGCAGGGCCCAATCAGCCCCAGCATTTT.